The TCR beta chain described here comes from a study of blood T cell repertoires in COVID-19. The method was immunoSEQ multiplex PCR; TCRdb's version includes in-frame clones alone and lacks a portion of them. The data hold 150,000 to 200,000 clones, with 88% observed a single time. CDR1 is SGHVS and CDR2 is FNYEAQ in the germline V gene. Trimming pared 0 bases from V and 6 bases from J, leaving 8 bases between. The CDR3 contains 14 residues. Resolution of symptoms, clearance, or two negative PCRs was present in recovered Cohort 3 donors. The sequenced sample consisted of PBMCs or T cells enriched from blood (not recorded which). This chain links TRBV7-6 with TRBJ2-2; D is unresolved. The TCR sequence derives from a woman aged 45-65 years who had recovered from COVID-19. CDR3 region: CASSLAPSAGELFF. The CDR3, as DNA: TGTGCCAGCAGCTTAGCTCCGTCGGCCGGGGAGCTGTTTTTT.